The rows below give T cell receptor beta chains drawn from one sample of a study of T cells in Graves' hyperthyroidism and ophthalmopathy. TCRdb ran MiXCR on the multiplex PCR reads and lists one entry per CDR3 protein. Of almost 500,000 distinct CDR3 sequences listed, approximately 22% are singletons. Material: blood. Receptors were obtained from a woman in her sixties or seventies with Graves' ophthalmopathy. CDR3s include the opening cysteine and the closing phenylalanine or tryptophan. D genes are given only for firm matches. Expanded clones get a size class; other rows say once, few or many, or leave the size out.

j_gene: TRBJ2-7
d_gene: -
abundance: few
v_gene: TRBV12-5
CDR3nt: TGTGCTAGTGGGACCGGGACAACTTACGAGCAGTACTTC
CDR3aa: CASGTGTTYEQYF

j_gene: TRBJ2-7
d_gene: -
abundance: many
v_gene: TRBV29-1
CDR3nt: TGCAGCGTTGAAGATGACACCGGGACCTACTACGAGCAGTACTTC
CDR3aa: CSVEDDTGTYYEQYF

j_gene: TRBJ2-7
d_gene: -
abundance: few
v_gene: TRBV12-5
CDR3nt: TGTGCTAGTGGTTTTGCACAGGGTCAAGAGCAGTACTTC
CDR3aa: CASGFAQGQEQYF

j_gene: TRBJ2-7
d_gene: TRBD2
abundance: -
v_gene: TRBV10-2
CDR3nt: TGCGCCAGTGGTATGGGACTAGCGCGCGAGCAGTACTTC
CDR3aa: CASGMGLAREQYF

j_gene: TRBJ1-3
d_gene: TRBD1
abundance: few
v_gene: TRBV13
CDR3nt: TGTGCCAGCAGCTTGGACAGGGGAAACACCATATATTTT
CDR3aa: CASSLDRGNTIYF

j_gene: TRBJ1-1
d_gene: TRBD1
abundance: few
v_gene: TRBV3-1
CDR3nt: TGTGCCAGCACGCGGACAGGGGAACCCCGGAGAACTGAAGCTTTCTTT
CDR3aa: CASTRTGEPRRTEAFF

j_gene: TRBJ2-1
d_gene: TRBD1
abundance: -
v_gene: TRBV11-2
CDR3nt: TGTGCCAGCAGCAGGGGGACAGGGGGCTCCGGCTCCTACAATGAGCAGTTCTTC
CDR3aa: CASSRGTGGSGSYNEQFF

j_gene: TRBJ2-1
d_gene: -
abundance: -
v_gene: TRBV29-1
CDR3nt: TGCAGCGTTGTTGAAGGACTCCCCTCCTACAATGAGCAGTTCTTC
CDR3aa: CSVVEGLPSYNEQFF

j_gene: TRBJ1-6
d_gene: -
abundance: -
v_gene: TRBV2
CDR3nt: TGTGCCAGCAGTGAAGGCAGGAGGTCACCCCTCCACTTT
CDR3aa: CASSEGRRSPLHF

j_gene: TRBJ1-1
d_gene: -
abundance: -
v_gene: TRBV7-8
CDR3nt: TGTGCCAGCAGCGTTGTGGGAGGGGCGGCGACTGAAGCTTTCTTT
CDR3aa: CASSVVGGAATEAFF

j_gene: TRBJ2-5
d_gene: TRBD2
abundance: -
v_gene: TRBV7-7
CDR3nt: TGTGCTAGCAGCCCAAGACTAGCGGATCAAGAGACCCAGTACTTC
CDR3aa: CASSPRLADQETQYF

j_gene: TRBJ1-6
d_gene: -
abundance: few
v_gene: TRBV19
CDR3nt: TGTGCCAGTGCTGACGGTCCCTCCTATAATTCACCCCTCCACTTT
CDR3aa: CASADGPSYNSPLHF

j_gene: TRBJ1-5
d_gene: -
abundance: -
v_gene: TRBV20-1
CDR3nt: TGCAGTGCATGCGAAACGGCTAGCAATCAGCCCCAGCATTTT
CDR3aa: CSACETASNQPQHF

j_gene: TRBJ1-4
d_gene: TRBD1
abundance: -
v_gene: TRBV6-2/TRBV6-3
CDR3nt: TGTGCCAGCAAGAGTTACGGGACAGGGCGGGAAAAACTGTTTTTT
CDR3aa: CASKSYGTGREKLFF

j_gene: TRBJ1-1
d_gene: TRBD1
abundance: many
v_gene: TRBV20-1
CDR3nt: TGCAGTGCGACAGGGGGGTTGACTGAAGCTTTCTTT
CDR3aa: CSATGGLTEAFF

j_gene: TRBJ2-3
d_gene: TRBD2
abundance: -
v_gene: TRBV7-2
CDR3nt: TGTGCCAGCGGCCAGTGGAGCGGGGGTAGGGCAGATACGCAGTATTTT
CDR3aa: CASGQWSGGRADTQYF

j_gene: TRBJ1-1
d_gene: TRBD1
abundance: -
v_gene: TRBV25-1
CDR3nt: TGTGCCAGCAGAAATTTACAGGGGGACACTGAAGCTTTCTTT
CDR3aa: CASRNLQGDTEAFF

j_gene: TRBJ2-1
d_gene: -
abundance: -
v_gene: TRBV19
CDR3nt: TGTGCCAGTAGTAAGGGCAGAAGCTACAATGAGCAGTTCTTC
CDR3aa: CASSKGRSYNEQFF

j_gene: TRBJ2-1
d_gene: TRBD2
abundance: -
v_gene: TRBV6-2/TRBV6-3
CDR3nt: TGTGCCAGCAGACGGGGACTAGCGGTTTCGGGGGACAATGGGCAGTTCTTC
CDR3aa: CASRRGLAVSGDNGQFF

j_gene: TRBJ2-7
d_gene: -
abundance: few
v_gene: TRBV7-6
CDR3nt: TGTGCCAGCAGCTTAGAAGGGCGGGTGAGCCCCTACGAGCAGTACTTC
CDR3aa: CASSLEGRVSPYEQYF

j_gene: TRBJ1-1
d_gene: TRBD1
abundance: many
v_gene: TRBV3-1
CDR3nt: TGTGCCAGCAGCCAACCGGGACAGGGGAACACTGAAGCTTTCTTT
CDR3aa: CASSQPGQGNTEAFF

j_gene: TRBJ2-2
d_gene: TRBD2
abundance: -
v_gene: TRBV12-3/TRBV12-4
CDR3nt: TGTGCCACCCGGGGGGGGAGTGGAACCGGGGAGCTGTTTTTT
CDR3aa: CATRGGSGTGELFF

j_gene: TRBJ2-7
d_gene: TRBD1
abundance: -
v_gene: TRBV10-3
CDR3nt: TGTGCCATCAGTGACCCCCCGGACAGGGGATACGAGCAGTACTTC
CDR3aa: CAISDPPDRGYEQYF

j_gene: TRBJ2-2
d_gene: -
abundance: -
v_gene: TRBV6-1
CDR3nt: TGTGCCAGCACCCACCCTGCCGGGTCCGGGAACACCGGGGAGCTGTTTTTT
CDR3aa: CASTHPAGSGNTGELFF

j_gene: TRBJ2-1
d_gene: -
abundance: many
v_gene: TRBV6-1
CDR3nt: TGTGCCAGCAGTAGAGGAGGGCCGGGGGATGAGCAGTTCTTC
CDR3aa: CASSRGGPGDEQFF

j_gene: TRBJ2-1
d_gene: -
abundance: -
v_gene: TRBV10-3
CDR3nt: TGTGCCATCAGTGAGTCTTGGGAGGCTAACTACAATGAGCAGTTCTTC
CDR3aa: CAISESWEANYNEQFF

j_gene: TRBJ2-7
d_gene: TRBD1
abundance: -
v_gene: TRBV10-2
CDR3nt: TGCGCCAGCAGGAGGGACAGGGGGCCCTACGAGCAGTACTTC
CDR3aa: CASRRDRGPYEQYF

j_gene: TRBJ2-1
d_gene: -
abundance: many
v_gene: TRBV6-1
CDR3nt: TGTGCCAGCAGTTCTCCGTTTGGGTCCGGGAACAATGAGCAGTTCTTC
CDR3aa: CASSSPFGSGNNEQFF

j_gene: TRBJ2-7
d_gene: -
abundance: many
v_gene: TRBV6-5
CDR3nt: TGTGCCAGCAGTTACGGGGGAGTTATTTCCTACGAGCAGTACTTC
CDR3aa: CASSYGGVISYEQYF

j_gene: TRBJ2-6
d_gene: -
abundance: -
v_gene: TRBV9
CDR3nt: TGTGCCAGCAAGGCAGAACCCTCTGGGGCCAACGTCCTGACTTTC
CDR3aa: CASKAEPSGANVLTF

j_gene: TRBJ1-3
d_gene: -
abundance: few
v_gene: TRBV19
CDR3nt: TGTGCCAGTAGTCCAGGGCCAGCCTCTGGAAACACCATATATTTT
CDR3aa: CASSPGPASGNTIYF